This T cell receptor (beta chain) emerged from a study of blood T cell repertoires in COVID-19. Study details: The samples span acute and convalescent COVID-19 from the United States, Italy and Spain.

In the study's own analysis: Researchers report that nucleated cell counts were estimated from reference gene primer amplification. Produced via immunoSEQ multiplex PCR; TCRdb's table is partial and in-frame only. V, J and clone size are those of that table, while D and trimming were read from the DNA. The data hold around 120,000 clones, with 80% observed a single time. The CDR3 runs 15 residues. Trimming stripped 7 bases from V and 4 bases from J, with 19 bases between. CDR1 MDHEN and CDR2 SYDVKM come from the germline V gene. The sequence came from a human donor in a cohort sampled during active COVID-19. Sequencing input: peripheral blood. The chain employs TRBV28 and TRBJ2-5; weak D call: TRBD1 (6 bases). CDR3 loop: CASNSQSTGSETQYF. In DNA, the CDR3 is TGTGCCAGCAACTCGCAATCAACAGGGTCAGAGACCCAGTACTTC.